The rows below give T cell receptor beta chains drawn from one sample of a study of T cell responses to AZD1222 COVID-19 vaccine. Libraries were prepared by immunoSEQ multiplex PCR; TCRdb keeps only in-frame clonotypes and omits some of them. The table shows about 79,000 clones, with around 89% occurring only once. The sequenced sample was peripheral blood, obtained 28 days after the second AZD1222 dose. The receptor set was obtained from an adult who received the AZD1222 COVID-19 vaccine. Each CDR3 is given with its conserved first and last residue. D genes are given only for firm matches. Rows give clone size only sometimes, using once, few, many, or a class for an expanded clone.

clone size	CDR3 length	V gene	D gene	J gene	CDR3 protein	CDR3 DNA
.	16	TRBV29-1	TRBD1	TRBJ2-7	CSVEERGTGGFYEQYF	TGCAGCGTTGAAGAAAGGGGGACAGGGGGCTTTTACGAGCAGTACTTC
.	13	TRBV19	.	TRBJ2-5	CASSSGPQETQYF	TGTGCCAGTAGTTCAGGCCCCCAAGAGACCCAGTACTTC
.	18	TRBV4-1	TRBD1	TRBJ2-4	CASSHQKSGQGTQNIQYF	TGCGCCAGCAGCCATCAAAAGTCGGGACAGGGAACCCAAAACATTCAGTACTTC
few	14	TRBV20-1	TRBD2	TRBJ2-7	CSASRAGVSYEQYF	TGCAGTGCTAGTCGAGCGGGAGTCTCCTACGAGCAGTACTTC
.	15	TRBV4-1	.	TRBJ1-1	CASSQVAVLNTEAFF	TGCGCCAGCAGCCAAGTCGCCGTCTTGAACACTGAAGCCTTCTTT
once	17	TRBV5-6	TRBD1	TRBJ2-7	CASSLGQVSSLIYEQYF	TGTGCCAGCAGCTTAGGACAGGTGTCCTCTCTCATCTACGAGCAGTACTTC
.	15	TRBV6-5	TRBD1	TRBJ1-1	CASSYRDRGNTEAFF	TGTGCCAGCAGTTACCGGGACAGGGGGAATACTGAAGCTTTCTTT
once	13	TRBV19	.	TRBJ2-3	CAAGGVVPDTQYF	TGTGCTGCCGGGGGTGTAGTGCCAGATACGCAGTATTTT
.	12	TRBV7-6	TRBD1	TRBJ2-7	CASSDRQGMQYF	TGTGCCAGCAGCGATCGACAGGGAATGCAGTACTTC
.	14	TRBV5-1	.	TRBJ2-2	CASSPRADPGELFF	TGCGCCAGCAGCCCCAGGGCAGACCCCGGGGAGCTGTTTTTT
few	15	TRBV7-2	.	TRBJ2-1	CASSLLGGRMNEQFF	TGTGCCAGCAGCTTATTGGGGGGGCGCATGAATGAGCAGTTCTTC
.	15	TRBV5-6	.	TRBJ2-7	CASSQNREKMSEQYF	TGTGCCAGCAGCCAAAACAGGGAGAAGATGAGCGAGCAGTACTTC
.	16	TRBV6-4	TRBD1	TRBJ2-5	CASIPRLDRGRETQYF	TGTGCCAGCATCCCACGCCTGGACAGGGGCCGGGAGACCCAGTACTTC
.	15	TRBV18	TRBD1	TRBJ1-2	CASSTGTGLEGGYTF	TGTGCCAGCTCAACCGGGACAGGGTTAGAAGGCGGCTACACCTTC
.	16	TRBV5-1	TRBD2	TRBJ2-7	CASSLVSSGRDYEQYF	TGCGCCAGCAGCTTGGTCTCTAGCGGGAGGGATTACGAGCAGTACTTC
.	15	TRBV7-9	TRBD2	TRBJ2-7	CASSLVLAGNYEQYF	TGTGCCAGCAGCTTAGTTCTAGCGGGAAATTACGAGCAGTACTTC
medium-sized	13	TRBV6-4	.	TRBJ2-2	CASSDSSTGELFF	TGTGCCAGCAGTGACTCTAGCACCGGGGAGCTGTTTTTT
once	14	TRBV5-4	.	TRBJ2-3	CASSPSYRADTQYF	TGTGCCAGCAGCCCCTCCTACAGGGCAGATACGCAGTATTTT
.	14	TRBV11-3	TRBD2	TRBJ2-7	CASSSGTSAYEQYF	TGTGCCAGCAGTTCCGGGACTAGCGCCTACGAGCAGTACTTC
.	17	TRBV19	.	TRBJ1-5	CASSTRVRRLSNQPQHF	TGTGCCAGTAGTACAAGAGTGCGGAGACTTAGCAATCAGCCCCAGCATTTT
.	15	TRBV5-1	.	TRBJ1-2	CASSPSFGGSDGYTF	TGCGCCAGCAGCCCAAGTTTTGGGGGATCGGATGGCTACACCTTC
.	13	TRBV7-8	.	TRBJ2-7	CASSSRSPVEQYF	TGTGCCAGCAGCTCCCGCAGTCCGGTGGAGCAGTACTTC
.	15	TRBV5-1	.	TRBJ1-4	CASSTSDWANEKLFF	TGCGCCAGCAGCACTTCAGACTGGGCTAATGAAAAACTGTTTTTT
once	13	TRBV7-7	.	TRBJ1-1	CASSLDRDTEAFF	TGTGCCAGCAGCTTGGACAGAGACACTGAAGCTTTCTTT
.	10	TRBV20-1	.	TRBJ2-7	CSASTYEQYF	TGCAGTGCTAGTACCTACGAGCAGTACTTC
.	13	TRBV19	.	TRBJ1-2	CASSSPGSYGYTF	TGTGCCAGTAGCTCCCCAGGGTCTTATGGCTACACCTTC
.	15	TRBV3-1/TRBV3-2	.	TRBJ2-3	CASSPVGASTDTQYF	TGTGCCAGCAGCCCCGTAGGGGCAAGCACAGATACGCAGTATTTT
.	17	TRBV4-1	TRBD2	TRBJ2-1	CASSQPLAPSSYNEQFF	TGCGCCAGCAGCCAGCCACTAGCGCCTAGCTCCTACAATGAGCAGTTCTTC
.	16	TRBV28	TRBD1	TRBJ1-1	CASSLTSDRVNTEAFF	TGTGCCAGCAGCTTGACCTCCGACAGGGTGAACACTGAAGCTTTCTTT
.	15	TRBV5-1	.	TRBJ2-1	CASSFLGDSLNEQFF	TGCGCCAGCAGCTTCCTAGGGGACTCGCTCAATGAGCAGTTCTTC
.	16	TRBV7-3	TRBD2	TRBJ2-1	CASSASGGATMSGQFF	TGTGCCAGCAGCGCTAGCGGGGGCGCTACAATGAGTGGGCAGTTCTTC
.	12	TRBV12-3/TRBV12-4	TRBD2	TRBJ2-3	CASTKGGLAIYF	TGTGCCAGCACAAAAGGGGGACTAGCGATATATTTT
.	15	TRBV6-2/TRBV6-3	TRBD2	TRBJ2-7	CASTPPGLATAEQYF	TGTGCCAGCACCCCCCCGGGACTAGCCACTGCCGAGCAGTACTTC
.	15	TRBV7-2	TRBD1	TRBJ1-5	CASSPRTGGGQPQHF	TGTGCCAGCAGCCCCCGGACAGGGGGCGGTCAGCCCCAGCATTTT
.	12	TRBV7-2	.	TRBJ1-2	CASSANREYYTF	TGTGCCAGCAGCGCAAACAGGGAGTACTACACCTTC
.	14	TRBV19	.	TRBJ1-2	CASSPRTGIYGYTF	TGTGCCAGTAGTCCCCGGACGGGAATCTATGGCTACACCTTC
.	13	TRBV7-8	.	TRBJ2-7	CASSLVQDYEQYF	TGTGCCAGCAGCTTAGTACAGGACTACGAGCAGTACTTC
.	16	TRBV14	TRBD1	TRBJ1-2	CASSRMDRGLGYGYTF	TGTGCCAGCAGCCGGATGGACAGGGGGCTTGGCTATGGCTACACCTTC
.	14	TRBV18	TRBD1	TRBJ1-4	CASSPGQGNEKLFF	TGTGCCAGCTCGCCGGGACAGGGAAATGAAAAACTGTTTTTT
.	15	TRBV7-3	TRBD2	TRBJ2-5	CASSPSGSKKETQYF	TGTGCCAGCAGCCCTAGCGGGAGTAAAAAAGAGACCCAGTACTTC
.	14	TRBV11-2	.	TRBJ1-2	CASSLGVGSYGYTF	TGTGCCAGCAGCTTAGGAGTCGGCTCCTATGGCTACACCTTC
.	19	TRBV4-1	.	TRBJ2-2	CASSQARDIRQPRGGELFF	TGCGCCAGCAGCCAAGCAAGGGACATACGTCAGCCTAGGGGCGGGGAGCTGTTTTTT
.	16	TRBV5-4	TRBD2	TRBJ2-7	CASSLGLAGEGYEQYF	TGTGCCAGCAGCTTGGGGCTAGCGGGAGAAGGCTACGAGCAGTACTTC